These 22 T cell receptor beta chains share one sample of origin, sequenced in a study of T cells in localized non-small cell lung cancer. Sequencing used immunoSEQ multiplex PCR; TCRdb keeps in-frame clones, though not all of them. The sample lists over 30,000 clones, almost 90% occurring once. The sample here was peripheral blood, taken before any cancer treatment. Source of these receptors: a man between 40 and 75 years old with stage I lung adenocarcinoma.

This clone was detected only once. The V and J genes are TRBV7-3 and TRBJ2-1; D ambiguous. The CDR3 totals 11 residues. The germline V gene encodes CDR1 SGHTA and CDR2 FQGTGA. The V gene lost 8 bases and the J gene lost 3 bases, with 5 bases spanning the gap. The CDR3 here is CASADYNEQFF. CDR3 bases: TGTGCCAGCGCCGACTACAATGAGCAGTTCTTC.

The chain carries TRBV11-2 and TRBJ2-7; a weak D match, TRBD1 (6 bases). Germline V gene lookup returns CDR1 SGHAT and CDR2 FQNNGV. Trimming removed 1 base at V and 1 base at J, with 11 bases between. The CDR3 loop spans 15 amino acids. CDR3 region: CASSLAQQGSYEQYF. The CDR3 nucleotides are TGTGCCAGCAGCTTAGCCCAGCAGGGGTCCTACGAGCAGTACTTC.

V gene TRBV30 combines with J gene TRBJ1-4; the match to TRBD1 covers 7 bases. This CDR3 contains 14 residues. Germline CDR1 GTSNPN, CDR2 SVGIG (reference sequence). V trimming: 2 bases; J trimming: 7 bases; junction bases outside the gene matches: 7. CDR3 DNA sequence: TGTGCCTGGAGTCCCGGGACAGCAGGTGAAAAACTGTTTTTT. It yields the protein CAWSPGTAGEKLFF.

The sample holds one count of this clone. The V call is TRBV2, the J call TRBJ1-2, with 7 bases lining up with TRBD1. J gave up 6 bases and V 8 bases, and 9 bases lay outside the gene matches. Germline values: CDR1 SNHLY, CDR2 FYNNEI. CDR3 length: 13 residues. As DNA, the CDR3 is TGTGCCAGCTCTGAGCTAGGGGGCCATGGCTACACCTTC. Amino acids: CASSELGGHGYTF.

The chain uses TRBV30 and TRBJ2-3; TRBD2 matches 9 bases. The CDR3 runs 15 residues. The germline gives CDR1 GTSNPN, CDR2 SVGIG (reference sequence). V dropped 4 bases and J dropped 4; count of bases not matched to a gene: 9. The CDR3: CAWTRTSASADTQYF. CDR3 in DNA: TGTGCCTGGACTAGGACTAGCGCCTCTGCAGATACGCAGTATTTT.

The chain carries TRBV9 and TRBJ1-2; the D gene is possibly TRBD1 (6 bases). Germline CDR1 and CDR2: SGDLS and YYNGEE. CDR3 size: 15 residues. V dropped 3 bases and J dropped 4 bases, with 16 bases sitting between them. The CDR3: CASSATGHLFYGYTF. The CDR3 coding sequence is TGTGCCAGCAGCGCCACGGGACACCTCTTCTATGGCTACACCTTC.

This clone occurred once. The chain recombines TRBV27 with TRBJ2-7; 14 bases are shared with TRBD2. With 3 bases clipped from V and 7 bases from J, the junction kept 8 bases outside the gene matches. The CDR3 is 16 amino acids. Germline V gene sequence: CDR1 MNHEY, CDR2 SMNVEV (reference sequence). The CDR3 DNA sequence: TGTGCCAGCAGTTTCGGACTAGCGGGGGGCGTCAGGGAGCAGTACTTC. Its protein is CASSFGLAGGVREQYF.

The V and J genes are TRBV6-6 and TRBJ1-5; possibly TRBD1 for D (6 bases). Trimming removed 0 bases at V and 5 bases at J, with 11 bases between. There are 15 residues in the CDR3. In germline, CDR1 is MNHNY, CDR2 SVGAGI (reference sequence). The CDR3 region has the DNA TGTGCCAGCAGTTACTCGACAGGAGCGGATCAGCCCCAGCATTTT. This codes for CASSYSTGADQPQHF.

The V gene is TRBV4-1, the J gene TRBJ1-3, with TRBD1 matching over 7 bases. Germline lookup yields CDR1 MGHRA and CDR2 YSYEKL. The CDR3 is 12 residues long. V was clipped by 4 bases and J by 8 bases; unmatched bases: 2. CDR3 in amino acids: CASSPTGDTIYF. The CDR3 DNA sequence: TGCGCCAGCAGCCCTACAGGGGACACCATATATTTT.

This chain joins TRBV5-6 and TRBJ1-1; D ambiguous. From germline, CDR1 is SGHDT and CDR2 YYEEEE. The germline V and J ends were trimmed by 2 bases and 4 bases, with 21 bases remaining between them. The CDR3 has 17 residues. The CDR3 is CASSFRALLTRGTEAFF. The CDR3 nucleotides are TGTGCCAGCAGCTTTCGGGCCCTCTTAACTAGAGGCACTGAAGCTTTCTTT.

V gene TRBV5-1 combines with J gene TRBJ2-4, with 10 nucleotides matching TRBD1. The V gene's germline CDR1 is SGHRS and CDR2 YFSETQ. The CDR3 consists of 16 residues. Trimming removed 2 bases from V and 7 bases from J; junction bases left unmatched: 9. CDR3 in DNA: TGCGCCAGCAGCTTCGCGGGGACAGGGGTCGGGAACATTCAGTACTTC. This encodes CASSFAGTGVGNIQYF.

The rearrangement links TRBV19 to TRBJ1-2; the D gene is possibly TRBD1 (5 bases). V was trimmed by 3 bases and J by 0 bases, leaving 14 bases between them. Looked up from germline, CDR1 is LNHDA and CDR2 is SQIVND (reference sequence). This CDR3 comprises 16 residues. This chain's CDR3 is CASSIREGMANYGYTF. In nucleotides, the CDR3 is TGTGCCAGTAGTATCCGGGAGGGGATGGCTAACTATGGCTACACCTTC. The complete variable domain, with remaining parts taken from reference TRBV19 and TRBJ1-2, reads DGGITQSPKYLFRKEGQNVTLSCEQNLNHDAMYWYRQDPGQGLRLIYYSQIVNDFQKGDIAEGYSVSREKKESFPLTVTSAQKNPTAFYLCASSIREGMANYGYTFGSGTRLTVV.

This chain joins TRBV19 and TRBJ2-5; 14 bases match TRBD2. The germline V gene encodes CDR1 LNHDA and CDR2 SQIVND (reference sequence). Trimming removed 3 bases from V and 3 bases from J; junction bases left unmatched: 3. The CDR3 totals 16 residues. This CDR3 reads CASSIGGLAGEETQYF. For the CDR3, the DNA is TGTGCCAGTAGTATTGGGGGACTAGCGGGGGAAGAGACCCAGTACTTC.

Regarding this clone: The junction departs from germline at one end; a sequencing error may be responsible. This chain links TRBV7-8 with TRBJ1-6, with 9 nucleotides matching TRBD1. This CDR3 region has 14 residues. Per germline, CDR1 SGHVS and CDR2 FQNEAQ. The CDR3 bases are TGTGCCAGCATCGGCGGGACAGGGCCCTCACCCCCCCACTTT. Residues: CASIGGTGPSPPHF.

The chain is built from TRBV29-1 and TRBJ2-7, with D possibly TRBD1 on 6 matching bases. Deletions cut 7 bases from V and 2 bases from J, with 15 bases between. CDR1 and CDR2 (germline): SQVTM, ANQGSEA. The CDR3 is 13 residues long. The CDR3 DNA follows: TGCAGCGCCGCGTACCGACAGGCCTACGAGCAGTACTTC. Protein product: CSAAYRQAYEQYF.

The V gene is TRBV30, the J gene TRBJ2-5; D gene unclear. Germline V gene data show CDR1 as GTSNPN and CDR2 as SVGIG (reference sequence). Trimming cost V 1 base and J 4 bases, with 13 bases left between them. The CDR3 covers 14 residues. The CDR3 region is CAWSAEGNRETQYF. In DNA form, the CDR3 reads TGTGCCTGGAGTGCCGAAGGGAATCGAGAGACCCAGTACTTC.

The chain couples TRBV9 to TRBJ1-2; D gene uncertain. CDR1 is SGDLS, CDR2 YYNGEE, per germline. The CDR3 spans 15 residues. Trimming took off 2 bases at V and 3 bases at J, with 14 bases between the two ends. The CDR3 sequence is CASSVSLSGDYGYTF. The CDR3 nucleotides are TGTGCCAGCAGCGTCAGCCTTTCTGGGGACTATGGCTACACCTTC. The whole variable domain, remainder taken from reference TRBV9 and TRBJ1-2, is DSGVTQTPKHLITATGQRVTLRCSPRSGDLSVYWYQQSLDQGLQFLIQYYNGEERAKGNILERFSAQQFPDLHSELNLSSLELGDSALYFCASSVSLSGDYGYTFGSGTRLTVV.

A few counts support this clone. The chain uses TRBV10-3 and TRBJ1-6; D gene uncertain. V was shortened by 0 bases and J by 11 bases, with 8 bases between the two germline ends. The length of the CDR3 is 13 residues. CDR1 is ENHRY, CDR2 SYGVKD, per germline. The CDR3 DNA reads as TGTGCCATCAGTGAGTCGGTTTTGGCACCCCTCCACTTT. Translation: CAISESVLAPLHF.

The genes are TRBV7-9 and TRBJ2-3; possibly TRBD1 for D (6 bases). This CDR3 is 15 amino acids long. CDR1 and CDR2 from the germline V gene are SEHNR and FQNEAQ (reference sequence). V dropped 1 base and J dropped 1 base, with 9 bases sitting between them. This CDR3 reads CASSLGTVGTDTQYF. CDR3 nucleotide sequence: TGTGCCAGCAGCTTAGGGACAGTTGGCACAGATACGCAGTATTTT.

The chain uses TRBV4-1 and TRBJ2-1, with 8 bases that match TRBD2. The CDR3 covers 19 residues. Germline-derived CDR1 and CDR2 are MGHRA and YSYEKL. The V gene end was trimmed by 0 bases and the J gene end by 2 bases; junction bases not matched to a gene: 12. The CDR3 nucleotides read TGCGCCAGCAGCCAAGATTGGGGAAGCGGGGGCGGCACCTACAATGAGCAGTTCTTC. Protein: CASSQDWGSGGGTYNEQFF.

This clone was observed once. The V gene is TRBV9, the J gene TRBJ1-3; maybe TRBD1 (6 bases). The CDR3 extends over 14 amino acids. The germline gives CDR1 SGDLS, CDR2 YYNGEE. V was clipped by 3 bases and J by 6 bases, with 13 bases between them. Here the CDR3 DNA reads TGTGCCAGCAGCGGGGACATTTCGGCAAACACCATATATTTT. It translates to CASSGDISANTIYF.

The chain couples TRBV7-6 to TRBJ2-1, with 15 bases that match TRBD2. The V gene's germline CDR1 is SGHVS and CDR2 FNYEAQ. After removal of 3 bases from V and 10 bases from J, the junction contained 10 bases not matched to a gene. This CDR3 has 17 amino acids. CDR3 bases: TGTGCCAGCAGCTTTTCCTCGGGACTAGCGGGGGGAGGGGAGCAGTTCTTC. Protein: CASSFSSGLAGGGEQFF.